The 29 T cell receptor beta chains in this list originate from one sample, sequenced in a study of beta chain features in type 1 diabetes. Expressed TCRB transcripts were sequenced after all isolated RNA was converted to cDNA. Generated by immunoSEQ multiplex PCR, the TCRdb table keeps only in-frame clones and is missing some. The top ten clones hold around 0.03% of a sample with almost 250,000 clones, 11% to 15% of them seen once. The sequenced sample was naive CD4+ T cells from blood. These receptors all come from a woman in her thirties or forties in good health.

J is TRBJ2-5 and V is TRBV6-5, with TRBD1 identical over 7 bases. This CDR3 contains 16 residues. V was clipped by 2 bases and J by 1 base; unmatched bases: 7. Germline V gene data show CDR1 as MNHEY and CDR2 as SVGAGI. As DNA, the CDR3 is TGTGCCAGCAGTTACACGACAGGGAGAGGCCAAGAGACCCAGTACTTC. Amino acids: CASSYTTGRGQETQYF.

The V call is TRBV29-1, the J call TRBJ2-5, with D perhaps TRBD1 (5 bases). The assigned J gene may be wrong: the sequence end matches TRBJ2-7 better. The CDR3 is made up of 12 amino acids. Per the germline V gene, CDR1 is SQVTM and CDR2 is ANQGSEA. For the CDR3, the DNA is TGCAGCGTTCGAACAGGTATCTACGAGCAGTACTTC. Encoded protein: CSVRTGIYEQYF.

The chain recombines TRBV29-1 with TRBJ2-7; the match to TRBD1 covers 9 bases. Per germline, CDR1 SQVTM and CDR2 ANQGSEA. Germline trimming cut 7 bases from V and 6 bases from J; bases unmatched to any gene: 10. This CDR3 contains 13 residues. In DNA, the CDR3 is TGCAGCGCTTCCCGGGACAGGGTTGGCGAGCAGTACTTC. Translating gives CSASRDRVGEQYF.

This clone turned up a few times. The chain carries TRBV9 and TRBJ1-3, with D perhaps TRBD1 (6 bases). There are 15 residues in the CDR3. V was pared by 1 base and J by 4 bases, with 12 bases between. CDR1 and CDR2 from the germline V gene are SGDLS and YYNGEE. The DNA of the CDR3 is TGTGCCAGCAGCGTATCCCCCCAGGGGGGAAACACCATATATTTT. This codes for CASSVSPQGGNTIYF. The complete variable domain, with remaining parts taken from reference TRBV9 and TRBJ1-3, reads DSGVTQTPKHLITATGQRVTLRCSPRSGDLSVYWYQQSLDQGLQFLIQYYNGEERAKGNILERFSAQQFPDLHSELNLSSLELGDSALYFCASSVSPQGGNTIYFGEGSWLTVV.

This clone was counted only a few times. V and J are TRBV18 and TRBJ1-1; perhaps TRBD1 as D (5 bases). V lost 4 bases and J 4 bases, leaving 16 bases between the germline ends. The length of the CDR3 is 15 residues. Germline values: CDR1 KGHSH, CDR2 LQKENI. Here the CDR3 DNA reads TGTGCCAGCTCACGGGACTCCTCGGGAGGCACTGAAGCTTTCTTT. Protein: CASSRDSSGGTEAFF.

CDR3 protein: CASSLSPGANEKLFF. In DNA, the CDR3 is TGCGCCAGCAGCTTGTCCCCGGGTGCCAATGAAAAACTGTTTTTT. The chain links TRBV5-1 to TRBJ1-4; D is undetermined. The CDR3 extends over 15 amino acids. Germline lookup yields CDR1 SGHRS and CDR2 YFSETQ. The V end was cut by 1 base, the J end by 5 bases, with 12 bases between.

In its sample, this clone was seen a few times. CDR3 residues: CASSVTRDSPTDTQYF. CDR3 DNA sequence: TGTGCCAGCAGTGTTACGAGGGACAGTCCCACAGATACGCAGTATTTT. The J gene is TRBJ2-3, the V gene TRBV25-1, with 7 bases fitting TRBD1. CDR3 length equals 16 residues. CDR1 MGHDK and CDR2 SYGVNS come from the germline V gene. Germline trimming cut 4 bases from V and 2 bases from J; bases unmatched to any gene: 9.

The chain uses TRBV6-5 and TRBJ2-5; 7 bases match TRBD1. Trimming at V came to 6 bases and at J to 5 bases, leaving 12 bases not matched to a gene. Germline V lookup: CDR1 MNHEY, CDR2 SVGAGI. This CDR3 has 15 amino acids. CDR3 protein: CASSPGAGGWETQYF. CDR3 coding DNA: TGTGCCAGCAGCCCCGGGGCAGGGGGATGGGAGACCCAGTACTTC.

This clone turned up a few times. This chain links TRBV5-1 with TRBJ2-7; 9 positions match TRBD1. The CDR3 length is 16 residues. V shed 0 bases, J shed 3 bases, and the junction held 7 bases outside the gene matches. Germline CDR1 and CDR2: SGHRS and YFSETQ. The CDR3 nucleotides read TGCGCCAGCAGCTTGGCGCTGGGGACAGGGATCTACGAGCAGTACTTC. Residues: CASSLALGTGIYEQYF.

In its sample, this clone was seen a few times. The chain links TRBV27 to TRBJ2-5; 7 positions match TRBD1. V dropped 0 bases and J dropped 5; count of bases not matched to a gene: 9. This CDR3 has 16 residues. CDR1 and CDR2 (germline): MNHEY, SMNVEV (reference sequence). CDR3 loop: CASSLSQGLFMETQYF. DNA for the CDR3: TGTGCCAGCAGTTTATCACAGGGGTTATTCATGGAGACCCAGTACTTC.

J is TRBJ1-5 and V is TRBV6-6; 8 nucleotides agree with TRBD1. Germline V CDR1 and CDR2: MNHNY, SVGAGI (reference sequence). The CDR3 extends over 14 amino acids. Trimming at V came to 4 bases and at J to 7 bases, leaving 6 bases not matched to a gene. The CDR3 DNA sequence: TGTGCCAGCAGTTTCGGACAGGGTGAGCAGCCCCAGCATTTT. Translation: CASSFGQGEQPQHF.

In its sample, this clone was seen a few times. In DNA, the CDR3 is TGTGCCAGCAGCCCAACTAGCGCCGGCACAGATACGCAGTATTTT. It translates to CASSPTSAGTDTQYF. The chain is built from TRBV9 and TRBJ2-3, with TRBD2 identical over 7 bases. CDR3 size: 15 residues. Trimming cost V 4 bases and J 1 base; bases outside gene matches: 6. The germline V gene has CDR1 SGDLS and CDR2 YYNGEE.

Here the CDR3 reads CASSRTGPYGYTF. The CDR3 DNA sequence: TGTGCCAGCAGCCGGACAGGGCCCTATGGCTACACCTTC. V gene TRBV7-9 combines with J gene TRBJ1-2; 8 nucleotides align to TRBD1. This CDR3 contains 13 residues. The V gene end was trimmed by 5 bases and the J gene end by 4 bases; junction bases not matched to a gene: 3. CDR1 and CDR2 (germline): SEHNR, FQNEAQ (reference sequence).

CDR3 amino acids: CASSPRTGGNTGELFF. The CDR3 nucleotides read TGTGCCAGCAGCCCTCGGACAGGGGGGAACACCGGGGAGCTGTTTTTT. The genes are TRBV7-2 and TRBJ2-2; 10 nucleotides align to TRBD1. The CDR3 covers 16 residues. The germline CDR1 and CDR2 sequences are SGHTA and FQGNSA. The V and J ends lost 5 bases and 1 base, in that order; junction bases with no gene match: 4.

V usage is TRBV9 and J usage is TRBJ1-2, with D possibly matching TRBD1 (5 bases). Trimming removed 0 bases from V and 8 bases from J, with 17 bases in between. The CDR3 runs to 15 residues. CDR1 is SGDLS and CDR2 is YYNGEE in the germline V gene. The CDR3 DNA follows: TGTGCCAGCAGCGTAGTGGCAGGCGGGCGGGGGGGCTACACCTTC. It translates to CASSVVAGGRGGYTF.

This chain links TRBV7-8 with TRBJ2-7, with TRBD2 as a possible D gene (7 bases). Germline lookup yields CDR1 SGHVS and CDR2 FQNEAQ. V was clipped by 4 bases and J by 6 bases, with 22 bases between them. CDR3 length: 16 residues. DNA of the CDR3: TGTGCCAGCAGCTCCCGACGGGGGGACAAAAAGGGCGAGCAGTACTTC. This gives the protein CASSSRRGDKKGEQYF.

The table lists this clone with a few counts. The chain couples TRBV27 to TRBJ1-1; 7 bases agree with TRBD1. The CDR3 contains 14 residues. V trimming: 4 bases; J trimming: 5 bases; junction bases outside the gene matches: 7. The germline V gene has CDR1 MNHEY and CDR2 SMNVEV (reference sequence). The CDR3 region is CASSSKTGRTEAFF. The CDR3 DNA reads TGTGCCAGCAGTTCCAAGACAGGGCGAACTGAAGCTTTCTTT.

Turning to this clone: Other nucleotide sequences from this sample produce the same CDR3. V gene TRBV20-1 combines with J gene TRBJ2-1, with unresolved D. This CDR3 has 10 residues. The V gene lost 3 bases and the J gene lost 8 bases, with 5 bases spanning the gap. The germline gives CDR1 DFQATT, CDR2 SNEGSKA (reference sequence). The CDR3 sequence is CSARADEQFF. The CDR3 DNA is TGCAGTGCTAGGGCCGATGAGCAGTTCTTC.

The table lists this clone with a few counts. The chain uses TRBV20-1 and TRBJ2-7; D is possibly TRBD2 (5 bases). This CDR3 has 11 residues. With 6 bases removed from V and 7 bases from J, the gap between germline ends came to 13 bases. Germline CDR1 reads DFQATT; CDR2 reads SNEGSKA (reference sequence). Written as DNA, the CDR3 is TGCAGTGCCAGACGGACGGGGGAGCAGTACTTC. Translation: CSARRTGEQYF.

The chain joins TRBV14 to TRBJ2-5, with 8 positions matching TRBD2. V lost 3 bases and J lost 3; bases outside the gene matches: 3. Germline lookup yields CDR1 SGHDN and CDR2 FVKESK. The CDR3 consists of 14 residues. The CDR3 bases are TGTGCCAGCAGCCAGTTCGGGGGGGAAGAGACCCAGTACTTC. Residues: CASSQFGGEETQYF.

Here the CDR3 reads CASTKGQGVREQYF. The CDR3 nucleotides are TGTGCCAGCACGAAGGGACAGGGGGTAAGGGAGCAGTACTTC. The chain links TRBV18 to TRBJ2-7; 11 bases match TRBD1. The V and J ends lost 8 bases and 7 bases, in that order; junction bases with no gene match: 10. CDR3 size: 14 residues. Germline CDR1 and CDR2: KGHSH and LQKENI.

This clone was detected only a few times. J is TRBJ1-5 and V is TRBV19; unclear D gene. V lost 3 bases, J lost 6 bases, and 9 bases lay in between. The CDR3 extends over 13 amino acids. CDR1 and CDR2 (germline): LNHDA, SQIVND (reference sequence). The CDR3 bases are TGTGCCAGTAGTATGTCGGGGAGTCAGCCCCAGCATTTT. Translation: CASSMSGSQPQHF.

The chain carries TRBV21-1 and TRBJ1-2; the D call TRBD1 from the table was never checked on the DNA. TRBV21-1 has pseudogene status. There are 16 residues in the CDR3. The CDR3 region is CASSKGDRGFCYGYTF. The CDR3 DNA follows: TGTGCCAGCAGCAAAGGGGACAGGGGATTCTGCTATGGCTACACCTTC.

J is TRBJ2-5 and V is TRBV19, with 7 nucleotides matching TRBD2. J was trimmed by 5 bases and V by 6 bases; bases with no gene match: 9. The CDR3 contains 14 residues. The V gene's germline CDR1 is LNHDA and CDR2 SQIVND (reference sequence). In DNA form, the CDR3 reads TGTGCCAGTAGGAACCGCGGGGGATTGGAGACCCAGTACTTC. Protein: CASRNRGGLETQYF.

This clone was recorded a few times. The chain has TRBV6-5 and TRBJ2-7; 9 bases line up with TRBD1. Germline assignment: CDR1 MNHEY and CDR2 SVGAGI. V was pared by 7 bases and J by 1 base, with 2 bases of the junction left unmatched. The CDR3 runs 13 residues. The CDR3 loop is CASKGQGSYEQYF. CDR3 DNA: TGTGCCAGCAAGGGACAGGGATCCTACGAGCAGTACTTC.

The rearrangement links TRBV7-9 to TRBJ1-4; tentatively, D is TRBD1 (5 bases). The CDR3 has 12 residues. V was trimmed by 1 base and J by 16 bases, leaving 13 bases between them. Germline assignment: CDR1 SEHNR and CDR2 FQNEAQ (reference sequence). CDR3 residues: CASSLGGQRAFF. The CDR3 DNA sequence: TGTGCCAGCAGCTTAGGGGGCCAGCGCGCGTTTTTT.

Written as DNA, the CDR3 is TGTGCCAGCAGCTTCTCCCGGGACTCCCCCTACGAGACCCAGTACTTC. Its translation is CASSFSRDSPYETQYF. This sequence joins TRBV7-2 and TRBJ2-5; possibly TRBD2 for D (6 bases). There are 16 residues in the CDR3. Germline CDR1 reads SGHTA; CDR2 reads FQGNSA. The V end was cut by 3 bases, the J end by 5 bases, with 19 bases between.

This chain connects TRBV10-3 to TRBJ1-2; D not resolved. Germline V CDR1 and CDR2: ENHRY, SYGVKD. Between the trimmed V and J ends, which lost 0 bases and 2 bases, there was a span of 7 bases. The CDR3 has 14 amino acids. The CDR3 region is CAISESEANYGYTF. The CDR3 DNA reads TGTGCCATCAGTGAGTCTGAAGCAAACTATGGCTACACCTTC.

This clone was found a few times. The chain is built from TRBV7-9 and TRBJ2-1, with no clear D. V gave up 2 bases and J gave up 8 bases, with 10 bases separating them. Per the germline V gene, CDR1 is SEHNR and CDR2 is FQNEAQ (reference sequence). The CDR3 contains 13 residues. The CDR3 nucleotides are TGTGCCAGCAGCTTACTAACAGATCATGAGCAGTTCTTC. It codes for CASSLLTDHEQFF.